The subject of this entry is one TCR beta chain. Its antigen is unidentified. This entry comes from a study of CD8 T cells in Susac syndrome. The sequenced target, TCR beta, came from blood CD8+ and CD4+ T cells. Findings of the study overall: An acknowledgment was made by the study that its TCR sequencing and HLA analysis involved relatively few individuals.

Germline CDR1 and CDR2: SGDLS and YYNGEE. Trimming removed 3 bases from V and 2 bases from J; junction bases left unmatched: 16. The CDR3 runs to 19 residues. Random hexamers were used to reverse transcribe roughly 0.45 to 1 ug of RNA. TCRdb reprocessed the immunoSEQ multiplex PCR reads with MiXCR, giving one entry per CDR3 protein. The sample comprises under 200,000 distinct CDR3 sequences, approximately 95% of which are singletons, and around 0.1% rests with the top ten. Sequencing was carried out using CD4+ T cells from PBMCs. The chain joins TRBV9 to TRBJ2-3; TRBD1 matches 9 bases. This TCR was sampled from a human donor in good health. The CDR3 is CASSARSRDRASYTDTQYF. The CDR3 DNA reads TGTGCCAGCAGCGCCCGGTCCCGGGACAGGGCTTCATACACAGATACGCAGTATTTT.